A single TCR beta chain is shown here with its context. Its antigen is still unknown. The CDR3 has 16 residues. V trimming: 4 bases; J trimming: 2 bases; junction bases outside the gene matches: 7. The germline CDR1 and CDR2 sequences are KGHSH and LQKENI. These data originate in a study of OX40 agonist ivuxolimab in advanced cancers. Study as a whole: Mean age approximately 61 years, range roughly 23 to 79; around 80% male. Whole-study findings and limits: No determination was made of the antigen specificity of the expanded peripheral T cells. Both blood CD4+ and CD8+ T cells showed clonal growth by week 6 at 0.1 to 3.0 mg/kg.

Clones were sequenced by immunoSEQ multiplex PCR, and TCRdb holds only the in-frame ones, with some missing. Among some 71,000 clones listed, almost 85% were seen once. The receptor was isolated from an adult with an advanced solid tumor such as melanoma, head and neck, liver or kidney cancer. Sequencing used CD4+ or CD8+ T cells sorted from blood, obtained in a trial of the OX40 agonist ivuxolimab. The J gene is TRBJ2-7, the V gene TRBV18, with TRBD1 identical over 11 bases. The CDR3 protein is CASSRQGQGAPYEQYF. For the CDR3, the DNA is TGTGCCAGCTCACGCCAAGGACAGGGGGCACCCTACGAGCAGTACTTC. Variable domain in full (rest from reference TRBV18 and TRBJ2-7): NAGVMQNPRHLVRRRGQEARLRCSPMKGHSHVYWYRQLPEEGLKFMVYLQKENIIDESGMPKERFSAEFPKEGPSILRIQQVVRGDSAAYFCASSRQGQGAPYEQYFGPGTRLTVT.